This T cell receptor (beta chain) was found in a study of T cells in Graves' hyperthyroidism and ophthalmopathy (dated by TCRdb to the late 2010s). Notes on the research overall: Peripheral blood samples were taken at the time of initial diagnosis, prior to any treatment. Prospective prediction of ophthalmopathy was tested in an independent validation cohort consisting of roughly 20 hyperthyroidism patients and some 16 patients who later progressed to ophthalmopathy. To identify TCR V-J signatures that set the groups apart, the researchers used a discovery cohort of 100 or so patients, made up of under 45 with Graves' ophthalmopathy and about 55 with stable Graves' hyperthyroidism. After sampling, hyperthyroidism patients received methimazole starting at 30 mg daily, and ophthalmopathy patients received high-dose intravenous methylprednisolone. The paper describes TCR Vbeta CDR3 sequencing of 135 peripheral blood samples, made up of 43 ophthalmopathy patients, some 80 hyperthyroidism patients and roughly 17 progressor patients. In over five Graves' hyperthyroidism patients, the study also compared T-cell repertoires from thyroid tissue with T-cell repertoires from blood. The 75 to 100 discovery patients were divided at random into training and test sets in a 7:3 ratio. The full study reports these points: Most expanded thyroid clonotypes (frequency above 0.001) were also detected in blood, suggesting blood repertoires may reflect thyroid immune responses. Ophthalmopathy was separated from stable hyperthyroidism by a 13 V-J signature model, with around 88% sensitivity and roughly 84% specificity obtained in cross-validation and 80%/75% obtained in testing. No statistical method was used to fix the sample size in advance, and group allocation was not hidden from the investigators. In validation, the model predicted progression to ophthalmopathy a median of about 5.9 months before onset, with roughly 71% sensitivity and around 76% specificity.

There are many counts of this clonotype. Its antigen is unknown. One junction end disagrees with the germline gene, perhaps due to a read error. The CDR3 covers 11 residues, taking in both the cysteine and the phenylalanine. The retained sequence is limited to the CDR3, 33 bases, with the frame set at the first base. As encoded in the germline V gene, CDR1 is WSHSY while CDR2 is SAAADI. Graves' hyperthyroidism was defined as stable when no progression to ophthalmopathy occurred over 18 months of follow-up. Hyperthyroidism patients were newly diagnosed, with disease duration under 2 months, and aged 18 to 65 years. Any patient with an uncontrolled infection, another autoimmune disease, pregnancy or lactation was excluded. Diagnoses were established on the basis of clinical symptoms, serum thyroxine and TRAb, thyroid ultrasound, and orbital computed tomography. Ficoll-Paque density gradient centrifugation was used to isolate PBMCs from around 9.1 ml of fresh peripheral blood. Trizol reagent was used to extract total RNA, and RNA quality was then checked on an Agilent 2100 Bioanalyzer.

Amplification of TCR beta CDR3 regions was carried out from RNA transcripts. For the first round of RT-PCR on the TCR CDR3, the HTBI primer set was used together with the Qiagen OneStep RT-PCR kit. A second multiplex PCR round built the libraries, followed by size selection and purification. Paired-end sequencing of the libraries was performed with 100 bp reads on an Illumina HiSeq2000. The original pipeline was this. SOAPnuke was used to process the raw data, with reads discarded if the reads contained adapters or uncalled bases, had a mean Phred below 15, or lacked an exact constant-primer or identifier match. COPE v1.2.5 was used to merge high-quality paired reads, and clonotypes were defined as unique nucleotide sequences. MiTCR v1.1 was used to align clonotypes to the IMGT TRBV, TRBD and TRBJ reference segments. Analysis was restricted to V-J combinations with a frequency above 0.0001, which covered about 99% of repertoires. A TCS score was defined as the ratio between F50 (clonal expansion) and ExV (chaos), using BLOSUM62-based TCRdist between CDR3 peptides within each V-J. Welch's t-statistics and random forest reduced several hundred V-J features to fewer than 15, which were used in a naive Bayes classifier (R e1071). TCRdb handled the public reads itself, with Q25 trimming in fastp and clone calling in MiXCR, and kept productive beta chains. Identical CDR3 proteins give one entry, which carries the most common genes and DNA. TCRdb, rather than the study authors, made the V and J calls. The sample yields fewer than 350,000 distinct CDR3 sequences; around 20% were counted once. The ten most abundant clones make up 50% of the sample.

Specimen: blood. Here the chain combines TRBV10-2 and TRBJ2-5; the D gene identity is not certain. The source of this sequence is a woman in her forties or fifties with Graves' hyperthyroidism. The DNA reads TGTGCCAGCAGCGTTAGAGAGACCCAGTACTTC. Its translation reads: CASSVRETQYF.